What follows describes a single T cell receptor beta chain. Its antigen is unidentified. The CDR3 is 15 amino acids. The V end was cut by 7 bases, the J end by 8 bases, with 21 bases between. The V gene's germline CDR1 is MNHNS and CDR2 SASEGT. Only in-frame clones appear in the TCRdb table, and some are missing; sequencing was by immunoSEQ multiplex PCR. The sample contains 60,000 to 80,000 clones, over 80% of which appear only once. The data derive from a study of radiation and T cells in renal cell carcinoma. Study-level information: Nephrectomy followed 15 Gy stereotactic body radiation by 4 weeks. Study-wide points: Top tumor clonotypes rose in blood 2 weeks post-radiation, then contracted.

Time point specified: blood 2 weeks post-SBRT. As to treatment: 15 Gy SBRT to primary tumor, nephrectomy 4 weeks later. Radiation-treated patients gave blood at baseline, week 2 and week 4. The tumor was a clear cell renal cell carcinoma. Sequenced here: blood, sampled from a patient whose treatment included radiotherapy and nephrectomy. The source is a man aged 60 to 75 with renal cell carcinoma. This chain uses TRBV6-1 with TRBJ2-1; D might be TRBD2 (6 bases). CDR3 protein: CASTRILTGEHEQFF. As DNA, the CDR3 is TGTGCCAGCACCCGGATTTTGACGGGGGAACATGAGCAGTTCTTC.